This TCR beta chain was documented in a study of shared clonotypes between healthy human individuals. Findings of the study overall: The expectation was that sequencing depth would affect clonotype sharing among donors. Sampling was confined to blood; repertoires within tissues likely differ.

Sequencing was performed with immunoSEQ multiplex PCR; in TCRdb, only in-frame clones are kept and a portion is missing. In the table there are some 2.3 million clones, 85% to 95% of which are singletons. Concerning this clone itself: What it binds is not known. In the same sample, other DNA sequences code for this CDR3.

The V gene's germline CDR1 is SGHTA and CDR2 FQGNSA. This CDR3 is built from 13 residues. J gave up 4 bases and V 3 bases, and 1 base lay outside the gene matches. This clonotype was sampled from a man between 18 and 29 years old in good health. Some clones in this sample may be carry-over from other donors' samples. The chain carries TRBV7-2 and TRBJ2-3, with 7 bases aligning to TRBD2. The sample consisted of naive CD4+ T cells from PBMCs. Subset described: CD45RA+ positively selected. The CDR3 region is CASSFRGADTQYF. The CDR3 DNA reads as TGTGCCAGCAGCTTCCGGGGGGCAGATACGCAGTATTTT.